Here is one T cell receptor (beta chain) with its context. The target antigen is unknown. Other DNA variants within this sample encode the same CDR3. The germline CDR1 and CDR2 sequences are MNHEY and SVGAGI. CDR3 length equals 14 residues. V dropped 5 bases and J dropped 3; count of bases not matched to a gene: 3. The study ran its PCR with 60 Vbeta and 13 Jbeta primers. TCRdb keeps only in-frame clones here, not all; method: immunoSEQ multiplex PCR. The table has some 200,000 clones, about 76% seen once. This sample was included in a study of cytomegalovirus exposure and HLA in healthy donors. Study observations and caveats: More clonal expansion characterized HLA-associated TCR beta chains than equally common others in a later analysis. For TCR beta chains, V- and J-gene trimming was later linked to a missense DCLRE1C variant. The majority of TCR sequences were rare, yet some public TCRs appeared in many donors.

Nominally healthy donors were sampled, though unrecorded immune exposures were likely. The sample taken for sequencing was PBMCs. This receptor was obtained from a male donor in good health and CMV-seropositive. This chain links TRBV6-5 with TRBJ2-7, with 11 bases identical to TRBD2. In nucleotides, the CDR3 is TGTGCCAGCAGTCCCGGGACTAGCGGCTACGAGCAGTACTTC. As protein: CASSPGTSGYEQYF.